These 23 T cell receptor beta chains originate from one sample sequenced in a study of T cells in Graves' hyperthyroidism and ophthalmopathy. RNA transcripts gave rise to amplified TCR beta CDR3 regions. The primer set for the first-round RT-PCR of the TCR CDR3 was HTBI. TCRdb recomputed calls from the multiplex PCR reads with MiXCR, one row per CDR3 protein. This repertoire shows approximately 400,000 distinct CDR3 sequences, about 18% found once; its top ten account for 3% to 4.5%. Input material: blood. These receptors were collected from a woman aged 18-35 years with Graves' hyperthyroidism.

The chain combines TRBV2 with TRBJ1-1; D gene ambiguous. The ends were cut back, 6 bases at V and 7 bases at J, with 9 bases in the middle. The germline V gene encodes CDR1 SNHLY and CDR2 FYNNEI. This CDR3 spans 11 amino acids. The CDR3 DNA is TGTGCCAGCAGGGGCGGTAATGAAGCTTTCTTT. Amino acids: CASRGGNEAFF.

V gene TRBV7-8 combines with J gene TRBJ2-6; no clear D gene. V shed 3 bases and J shed 4 bases, with 7 bases lying between them. Per germline, CDR1 SGHVS and CDR2 FQNEAQ. The CDR3 is 14 amino acids. CDR3 in amino acids: CASSLVGGANVLTF. CDR3 nucleotide sequence: TGTGCCAGCAGCTTGGTCGGGGGGGCCAACGTCCTGACTTTC.

This clonotype came up many times. The genes are TRBV12-3 or TRBV12-4 and TRBJ1-5, with D uncertain. Trimming cost V 3 bases and J 5 bases, with 17 bases left between them. This CDR3 spans 16 amino acids. The CDR3 spells CASSFDYRGNDQPQHF. The CDR3 bases are TGTGCCAGCAGTTTTGATTACCGAGGAAACGATCAGCCCCAGCATTTT.

The chain couples TRBV28 to TRBJ2-5; TRBD1 aligns across 8 bases. Germline V lookup: CDR1 MDHEN, CDR2 SYDVKM. This CDR3 has 15 amino acids. V gave up 8 bases and J gave up 1 base; unmatched junction bases: 9. The CDR3 nucleotides read TGTGCCAGCCGACCATGGCAGGGGGCCCAAGAGACCCAGTACTTC. Translated, it gives CASRPWQGAQETQYF.

This clonotype was seen at least ten times. V gene TRBV5-1 combines with J gene TRBJ2-7; no clear D. V lost 4 bases to trimming and J lost 0 bases, with 11 bases between them. Germline V gives CDR1 SGHRS, CDR2 YFSETQ. The CDR3 extends over 14 amino acids. CDR3: CASSRLTSSYEQYF. As DNA, the CDR3 is TGCGCCAGCAGCCGTCTGACAAGCTCCTACGAGCAGTACTTC.

The chain uses TRBV6-1 and TRBJ2-2; 8 bases line up with TRBD1. Germline V lookup: CDR1 MNHNS, CDR2 SASEGT. The CDR3 is 15 residues long. V gave up 2 bases and J gave up 8 bases; unmatched junction bases: 7. The CDR3 DNA sequence: TGTGCCAGCAGTGAATACCAGGGGGCGAGAGGGGAGCTGTTTTTT. Its translation: CASSEYQGARGELFF.

This clonotype was observed many times. V usage is TRBV6-1 and J usage is TRBJ2-2, with 7 bases aligning to TRBD1. This CDR3 comprises 14 residues. Germline CDR1 and CDR2: MNHNS and SASEGT. Trimming took 4 bases from V and 5 from J; bases not matched to a gene: 4. The CDR3 DNA is TGTGCCAGCAGTGCGACAGGGAGTACCGGGGAGCTGTTTTTT. Translation gives CASSATGSTGELFF.

This clonotype was counted between two and nine times. CDR3 loop: CASSDWDNEQYF. The CDR3, as DNA: TGTGCCAGCAGTGACTGGGATAACGAGCAGTACTTC. The chain joins TRBV2 to TRBJ2-7; D is ambiguous. Deletions cut 3 bases from V and 5 bases from J, with 8 bases between. This CDR3 region has 12 residues. Germline-derived CDR1 and CDR2 are SNHLY and FYNNEI. Complete variable domain (other parts from reference TRBV2 and TRBJ2-7): EPEVTQTPSHQVTQMGQEVILRCVPISNHLYFYWYRQILGQKVEFLVSFYNNEISEKSEIFDDQFSVERPDGSNFTLKIRSTKLEDSAMYFCASSDWDNEQYFGPGTRLTVT.

This clonotype has a count of ten or more. At one boundary the junction diverges from the germline segment, which might be a read error. The chain employs TRBV6-5 and TRBJ2-2; TRBD2 is a possible D gene (5 bases). From germline, CDR1 is MNHEY and CDR2 SVGAGI. This CDR3 comprises 14 residues. The CDR3 loop is CASSYARAAGELLF. As DNA, the CDR3 is TGTGCCAGCAGTTACGCAAGGGCCGCCGGGGAGCTGCTTTTT.

This clonotype was found many times. The J gene is TRBJ1-5, the V gene TRBV12-3 or TRBV12-4, with D uncertain. The CDR3 is made up of 14 amino acids. V was pared by 1 base and J by 9 bases, with 13 bases between. The CDR3: CASSLDGSVAPQHF. Here the CDR3 DNA reads TGTGCCAGCAGTTTAGATGGTTCCGTCGCGCCCCAGCATTTT.

At least ten counts were recorded for this clonotype. The chain couples TRBV27 to TRBJ1-2, with 8 bases that match TRBD1. Germline CDR1 and CDR2: MNHEY and SMNVEV (reference sequence). The trim removed 5 bases at V and 8 bases at J, leaving 16 bases unmatched. The CDR3 has 16 residues. The CDR3 protein is CASSPWPGQGIWGYTF. DNA of the CDR3: TGTGCCAGCAGTCCCTGGCCCGGACAGGGAATTTGGGGCTACACCTTC.

This clonotype was picked up many times. The gene calls are TRBV6-5 and TRBJ2-5; maybe TRBD1 (5 bases). Between the trimmed V and J ends, which lost 2 bases and 7 bases, there was a span of 11 bases. The CDR3 has 13 amino acids. Per germline, CDR1 MNHEY and CDR2 SVGAGI. The CDR3, as DNA: TGTGCCAGCAGTTACGGGGCCGGTGGGACCCAGTACTTC. Its protein product is CASSYGAGGTQYF.

Ten or more counts support this clonotype. The chain uses TRBV19 and TRBJ2-5; TRBD2 aligns across 7 bases. The CDR3 has 17 amino acids. The V and J ends lost 3 bases and 5 bases, in that order; junction bases with no gene match: 15. Germline CDR1 reads LNHDA; CDR2 reads SQIVND (reference sequence). The CDR3 reads CASSIRGVIFNGETQYF. CDR3 coding DNA: TGTGCCAGTAGTATTCGGGGGGTAATTTTCAATGGCGAGACCCAGTACTTC.

In its sample, this clonotype was seen many times. V and J are TRBV13 and TRBJ1-1; tentative D call: TRBD1 (6 bases). Trimming shortened V by 5 bases and J by 3 bases, and 19 bases separated the two germline ends. Germline V gene lookup returns CDR1 PRHDT and CDR2 FYEKMQ (reference sequence). The CDR3 totals 16 residues. CDR3 in amino acids: CASSPSWGAGDTEAFF. The CDR3 DNA is TGTGCCAGCAGCCCGTCTTGGGGGGCGGGGGACACTGAAGCTTTCTTT.

The sample holds a few counts of this clonotype. This may be a read error: a much more frequent sequence differs by one nucleotide. The CDR3 does not end in the conserved phenylalanine or tryptophan, so this is likely a read error. The chain combines TRBV6-1 with TRBJ1-3, with D unresolved. Germline V lookup: CDR1 MNHNS, CDR2 SASEGT. Trimming pared 1 base from V and 4 bases from J, leaving 5 bases between. The CDR3 contains 13 residues. CDR3 amino acids: CASSEGRGNTIYL. CDR3 nucleotide sequence: TGTGCCAGCAGTGAAGGGAGAGGAAACACCATATATTTA.

This clonotype was seen ten or more times. The genes are TRBV12-3 or TRBV12-4 and TRBJ2-7, with 10 bases identical to TRBD2. The CDR3 totals 15 residues. Unmatched junction bases numbered 6, after V lost 6 bases and J lost 1 base. The CDR3 DNA follows: TGTGCCAGCAGCTCTAGGACTAGCGGTTCCTACGAGCAGTACTTC. Its translation: CASSSRTSGSYEQYF.

This clonotype has ten or more counts. The CDR3 spells CASGGETVSYEQYF. Here the CDR3 DNA reads TGTGCCAGCGGTGGTGAGACGGTGTCCTACGAGCAGTACTTC. This sequence joins TRBV2 and TRBJ2-7, with no clear D. Deletions cut 8 bases from V and 1 base from J, with 15 bases between. The CDR3 is made up of 14 amino acids. CDR1 is SNHLY, CDR2 FYNNEI, per germline.

Only a few counts were recorded for this clonotype. The rearrangement joins TRBV7-9 to TRBJ2-5; D gene unclear. V was clipped by 0 bases and J by 7 bases, with 9 bases between them. Germline CDR1 is SEHNR and CDR2 is FQNEAQ (reference sequence). This CDR3 comprises 13 residues. CDR3 protein: CASSLASPGTQYF. CDR3 in DNA: TGTGCCAGCAGCTTAGCCTCGCCAGGGACCCAGTACTTC.

This clonotype was detected many times. The V gene is TRBV12-3 or TRBV12-4, the J gene TRBJ2-7; D is ambiguous. The CDR3 loop spans 13 amino acids. The V gene lost 5 bases and the J gene lost 7 bases, with 15 bases spanning the gap. The CDR3 region is CASSLGSLKEQYF. The CDR3 DNA reads TGTGCCAGCAGTCTCGGATCTCTTAAGGAGCAGTACTTC.

This clonotype has at least ten counts. V usage is TRBV7-3 and J usage is TRBJ2-2; TRBD2 matches at 10 bases. CDR1 and CDR2 (germline): SGHTA, FQGTGA. V was clipped by 5 bases and J by 0 bases; unmatched bases: 6. The CDR3 length is 17 residues. Written as DNA, the CDR3 is TGTGCCAGCAGCGAAAGCACTAGCGGGGCGAACACCGGGGAGCTGTTTTTT. Translation: CASSESTSGANTGELFF.

In this sample, this clonotype turned up many times. The chain recombines TRBV29-1 with TRBJ1-1; D not certain. CDR1 and CDR2 from the germline V gene are SQVTM and ANQGSEA. The V end was cut by 2 bases, the J end by 1 base, with 8 bases between. CDR3 size: 13 residues. CDR3 DNA sequence: TGCAGCGTTGAACCCCTGGGGAACACTGAAGCTTTCTTT. This codes for CSVEPLGNTEAFF.

This clonotype was seen repeatedly, ten times or more. The rearrangement uses TRBV4-1 and TRBJ2-5, with 7 bases matching TRBD2. The CDR3 is 15 amino acids. Per the germline V gene, CDR1 is MGHRA and CDR2 is YSYEKL. V was clipped by 1 base and J by 5 bases; unmatched bases: 7. The CDR3 is CASSQVSGYRETQYF. CDR3 nucleotides: TGCGCCAGCAGCCAAGTTAGCGGGTATAGGGAGACCCAGTACTTC.

The rearrangement joins TRBV10-3 to TRBJ1-2, with 10 bases fitting TRBD1. Germline CDR1 and CDR2: ENHRY and SYGVKD. The CDR3 has 14 residues. J was trimmed by 8 bases and V by 7 bases; bases with no gene match: 10. CDR3 bases: TGTGCCATCACTTTGACAGGGGGCGGCGACGGCTACACCTTC. Translation gives CAITLTGGGDGYTF.